The entry below describes one T cell receptor (beta chain). This CDR3 has 15 amino acids. V trimming: 3 bases; J trimming: 4 bases; junction bases outside the gene matches: 9. Germline values: CDR1 SGDLS, CDR2 YYNGEE. The data originate from a study of blood T cell repertoires in COVID-19. Sequencing used immunoSEQ multiplex PCR; TCRdb keeps in-frame clones, though not all of them. Of around 190,000 clones detected, more than 70% appear once; the ten largest clones hold around 1.5%. What was sequenced was peripheral blood. The chain recombines TRBV9 with TRBJ1-2, with 7 nucleotides matching TRBD1. This receptor was identified in a man younger than 35 with active or convalescent COVID-19. CDR3 nucleotide sequence: TGTGCCAGCAGCGGCTCCGGGACAGAAGTCTATGGCTACACCTTC. As protein: CASSGSGTEVYGYTF.